The 15 T cell receptor beta chains given below trace back to one sample, sequenced in a study of T cells in Graves' hyperthyroidism and ophthalmopathy. Template material for amplifying TCR beta CDR3 regions consisted of RNA transcripts. In the first-round RT-PCR of the TCR CDR3, the HTBI primer set was used. TCRdb independently ran MiXCR on the multiplex PCR reads; one entry per CDR3 protein. The repertoire holds about 690,000 distinct CDR3 sequences, with 17% as singletons. The sequenced sample was blood. All receptors derive from a man between 50 and 59 years old with Graves' hyperthyroidism.

V is TRBV4-1 and J is TRBJ2-1; D tentatively fits TRBD1 or TRBD2 (5 bases each). The CDR3 extends over 14 amino acids. Trimming cost V 3 bases and J 5 bases, with 11 bases left between them. Germline CDR1 is MGHRA and CDR2 is YSYEKL. CDR3 sequence reads: CASSQGELDNEQFF. As DNA, the CDR3 is TGCGCCAGCAGCCAGGGGGAGTTGGACAATGAGCAGTTCTTC.

This clonotype has at least ten counts. The chain has TRBV7-3 and TRBJ2-3, with D hard to call. V was cut by 4 bases and J by 2 bases, with 13 bases left in between. This CDR3 contains 15 residues. The germline CDR1 and CDR2 sequences are SGHTA and FQGTGA. CDR3 sequence: CASSSAPINTDTQYF. DNA for the CDR3: TGTGCCAGCAGCTCCGCCCCCATCAACACAGATACGCAGTATTTT.

V and J are TRBV6-5 and TRBJ2-5; D not resolved. The CDR3 is 14 amino acids. Trimming took off 0 bases at V and 6 bases at J, with 11 bases between the two ends. Germline CDR1 MNHEY, CDR2 SVGAGI. CDR3 protein: CASSYSQAMKTQYF. The CDR3 DNA sequence: TGTGCCAGCAGTTACTCGCAGGCCATGAAGACCCAGTACTTC.

This clonotype has only a few counts. At one boundary the junction diverges from the germline segment, which might be a read error. V and J are TRBV5-1 and TRBJ2-2, with D possibly being TRBD2 (5 bases). The CDR3 has 17 residues. CDR1 and CDR2 from the germline V gene are SGHRS and YFSETQ. CDR3 loop: CASSPRSPGSFTGELFF. The CDR3 DNA sequence: TGCGCCAGCAGCCCCCGTAGTCCGGGGTCCTTCACCGGGGAGCTTTTTTTT.

This rearrangement joins TRBV12-3 or TRBV12-4 to TRBJ1-3, with 9 bases aligning to TRBD1. The CDR3 consists of 15 residues. J lost 2 bases, V lost 5 bases, and 4 bases had no gene match. CDR3 nucleotides: TGTGCCAGCAGTACCAGGACAGGGGCTGGAAACACCATATATTTT. This translates into CASSTRTGAGNTIYF.

This clonotype was counted at least ten times. The chain uses TRBV12-3 or TRBV12-4 and TRBJ2-7, with D perhaps assigned TRBD1 or TRBD2 (6 bases each). The V end lost 7 bases, the J end lost 3 bases, and 16 bases lay between the germline ends. This CDR3 has 14 amino acids. CDR3 in DNA: TGTGCCAGCACCCGAGGAGGGGGAGTCTACGAGCAGTACTTC. This encodes CASTRGGGVYEQYF.

In this sample, this clonotype turned up many times. V is TRBV29-1 and J is TRBJ1-5; the D is unclear. The germline V gene encodes CDR1 SQVTM and CDR2 ANQGSEA. Trimming shortened V by 0 bases and J by 6 bases, and 9 bases separated the two germline ends. The CDR3 is made up of 13 amino acids. CDR3 loop: CSVEDGGGQPQHF. CDR3 nucleotide sequence: TGCAGCGTTGAAGACGGAGGAGGTCAGCCCCAGCATTTT.

This clonotype has a count of ten or more. The genes are TRBV7-8 and TRBJ2-1; 10 bases map to TRBD2. Germline loops: CDR1 SGHVS, CDR2 FQNEAQ. With V trimmed by 5 bases and J by 9 bases, 13 bases remained unmatched. This CDR3 has 16 residues. CDR3 in amino acids: CASSPPLAGILGEQFF. CDR3 nucleotides: TGTGCCAGCAGCCCACCACTAGCGGGAATCCTTGGTGAGCAGTTCTTC.

The chain links TRBV4-3 to TRBJ2-7, with TRBD2 identical over 9 bases. Germline assignment: CDR1 LGHNA and CDR2 YSLEER. The CDR3 is made up of 16 amino acids. Trimming took 0 bases from V and 3 from J; bases not matched to a gene: 6. The CDR3 DNA reads TGCGCCAGCAGCCAAGATCCGCCTAGCGGGGACTACGAGCAGTACTTC. Its translation is CASSQDPPSGDYEQYF.

This clonotype was found many times. This chain uses TRBV27 with TRBJ1-1; D perhaps matches TRBD1 (5 bases). CDR1 and CDR2 (germline): MNHEY, SMNVEV (reference sequence). The CDR3 extends over 13 amino acids. CDR3 sequence reads: CASGTTRLNEAFF. The CDR3 DNA reads TGTGCTTCCGGGACGACTAGGCTGAATGAAGCTTTCTTT.

This clonotype was detected a few times. The chain links TRBV15 to TRBJ1-4; TRBD1 agrees at 7 bases. This CDR3 is 13 amino acids long. The V and J ends lost 5 bases and 7 bases, in that order; junction bases with no gene match: 4. The germline gives CDR1 LNHNV, CDR2 YYDKDF (reference sequence). CDR3 amino acids: CATSSTGIEKLFF. The CDR3 DNA is TGTGCCACCAGCTCGACAGGGATTGAAAAACTGTTTTTT.

There are a few counts of this clonotype. The J gene is TRBJ2-2, the V gene TRBV5-6; D may match TRBD1 or TRBD2 (6 bases each). The CDR3 is made up of 17 amino acids. Trimming removed 1 base at V and 5 bases at J, with 18 bases between. The germline V gene has CDR1 SGHDT and CDR2 YYEEEE. The chain's CDR3 is CASSLFPGAGRTGELFF. CDR3 DNA sequence: TGTGCCAGCAGCTTGTTTCCAGGGGCGGGACGGACCGGGGAGCTGTTTTTT.

This clonotype showed up many times. The chain is built from TRBV28 and TRBJ1-5, with D perhaps TRBD1 (6 bases). The CDR3 is made up of 14 amino acids. V shed 8 bases and J shed 2 bases, with 13 bases lying between them. In germline, CDR1 is MDHEN, CDR2 SYDVKM. The CDR3 sequence is CASHIQGRNQPQHF. The CDR3 nucleotides read TGTGCCAGCCACATTCAGGGGCGCAATCAGCCCCAGCATTTT.

About this clonotype itself: The conserved closing phenylalanine or tryptophan is absent in this CDR3, likely reflecting a read error. V usage is TRBV7-9 and J usage is TRBJ2-7, with no clear D. This CDR3 contains 13 residues. V was cut by 2 bases and J by 3 bases, with 8 bases left in between. Germline CDR1 SEHNR, CDR2 FQNEAQ (reference sequence). The CDR3 loop is CASSLSAVYEQYS. DNA of the CDR3: TGTGCCAGCAGCTTATCGGCTGTCTACGAGCAGTACTCC.

This chain joins TRBV19 and TRBJ1-2; D unclear. Trimming shortened V by 3 bases and J by 6 bases, and 5 bases separated the two germline ends. CDR3 length equals 11 residues. Germline lookup yields CDR1 LNHDA and CDR2 SQIVND (reference sequence). The CDR3 coding sequence is TGTGCCAGTAGTATCGGGAATGGCTACACCTTC. Its translation is CASSIGNGYTF. The full variable domain, rest sourced from reference TRBV19 and TRBJ1-2, is DGGITQSPKYLFRKEGQNVTLSCEQNLNHDAMYWYRQDPGQGLRLIYYSQIVNDFQKGDIAEGYSVSREKKESFPLTVTSAQKNPTAFYLCASSIGNGYTFGSGTRLTVV.